One sample yielded the 20 T cell receptor beta chains listed below, sequenced in a study of radiotherapy plus CTLA-4 blockade in lung cancer. Only in-frame clones appear in the TCRdb table, and some are missing; sequencing was by immunoSEQ multiplex PCR. The data contain 53,000 or so clones, 75% to 90% of them singletons. This specimen was peripheral blood, taken from a patient treated with radiotherapy plus ipilimumab. Receptor source: a human donor with non-small cell lung cancer that progressed on radiotherapy plus ipilimumab. Some clones in this sample may be carry-over from other donors' samples.

V gene TRBV2 combines with J gene TRBJ2-1; a weak D match, TRBD1 (6 bases). The V gene's germline CDR1 is SNHLY and CDR2 FYNNEI. The CDR3 sequence is 15 residues long. V lost 8 bases to trimming and J lost 1 base, with 15 bases between them. CDR3 sequence reads: CASARQVGSYNEQFF. DNA of the CDR3: TGTGCCAGCGCGCGACAGGTGGGGTCCTACAATGAGCAGTTCTTC.

The J gene is TRBJ1-3, the V gene TRBV11-2; D remains unclear. This CDR3 has 16 amino acids. CDR1 SGHAT and CDR2 FQNNGV come from the germline V gene. Trimming took 7 bases from V and 4 from J, leaving 20 bases between them. The CDR3 is CASTLSLLQTGNTIYF. The CDR3 DNA is TGTGCCAGCACCTTGTCCCTGTTACAGACCGGAAACACCATATATTTT.

The chain couples TRBV6-1 to TRBJ1-5; D possibly corresponds to TRBD1 (6 bases). The CDR3 consists of 14 residues. Germline V gives CDR1 MNHNS, CDR2 SASEGT. The V end lost 8 bases, the J end lost 0 bases, and 11 bases lay between the germline ends. CDR3 sequence: CASPTGRSNQPQHF. DNA for the CDR3: TGTGCCAGCCCCACAGGGCGTAGCAATCAGCCCCAGCATTTT.

This clone was found once. The chain employs TRBV27 and TRBJ2-2; TRBD1 might be the D (6 bases). V was shortened by 3 bases and J by 7 bases, with 9 bases between the two germline ends. The CDR3 spans 13 residues. Germline V CDR1 and CDR2: MNHEY, SMNVEV (reference sequence). The CDR3 region has the DNA TGTGCCAGCAGTTTTCAGGGGAACGGGGAGCTGTTTTTT. Translation gives CASSFQGNGELFF.

This sequence joins TRBV5-1 and TRBJ2-3; D is possibly TRBD2 (5 bases). There are 14 residues in the CDR3. CDR1 SGHRS and CDR2 YFSETQ come from the germline V gene. The V gene lost 3 bases and the J gene lost 0 bases, with 8 bases spanning the gap. The CDR3 region is CASSSTGSTDTQYF. Here the CDR3 DNA reads TGCGCCAGCAGCTCGACGGGGAGCACAGATACGCAGTATTTT. The full variable domain, in which reference TRBV5-1 and TRBJ2-3 provide the parts outside the CDR3, is KAGVTQTPRYLIKTRGQQVTLSCSPISGHRSVSWYQQTPGQGLQFLFEYFSETQRNKGNFPGRFSGRQFSNSRSEMNVSTLELGDSALYLCASSSTGSTDTQYFGPGTRLTVL.

This clone was seen just once. This chain links TRBV7-9 with TRBJ2-7; perhaps TRBD2 as D (5 bases). There are 17 residues in the CDR3. V was cut by 2 bases and J by 6 bases, with 23 bases left in between. Germline assignment: CDR1 SEHNR and CDR2 FQNEAQ (reference sequence). The CDR3 region is CASSLSAGGPGLSEQYF. DNA of the CDR3: TGTGCCAGCAGCTTAAGTGCGGGCGGGCCCGGGCTCTCCGAGCAGTACTTC.

This chain links TRBV11-2 with TRBJ2-1; 8 bases match TRBD2. The CDR3 loop spans 13 amino acids. The V gene end was trimmed by 4 bases and the J gene end by 6 bases; junction bases not matched to a gene: 2. Germline CDR1 SGHAT, CDR2 FQNNGV. Here the CDR3 reads CASSWLAGNEQFF. The CDR3 nucleotides read TGTGCCAGCAGCTGGCTAGCGGGCAATGAGCAGTTCTTC.

The rearrangement uses TRBV29-1 and TRBJ1-2; D not resolved. Germline-derived CDR1 and CDR2 are SQVTM and ANQGSEA. This CDR3 region has 11 residues. The V end lost 2 bases, the J end lost 7 bases, and 8 bases lay between the germline ends. The CDR3 DNA reads TGCAGCGTTGAAATGGGAGCTGGCTACACCTTC. This gives the protein CSVEMGAGYTF.

The rearrangement uses TRBV19 and TRBJ2-1, with TRBD2 matching over 14 bases. CDR3 length: 14 amino acids. Germline CDR1 is LNHDA and CDR2 is SQIVND (reference sequence). With V trimmed by 5 bases and J by 10 bases, 4 bases remained unmatched. CDR3 residues: CASSGTSGSREQFF. CDR3 DNA sequence: TGTGCCAGTAGTGGGACTAGCGGGAGTCGGGAGCAGTTCTTC.

The rearrangement links TRBV11-2 to TRBJ2-1, with 9 positions matching TRBD2. The CDR3 is 15 amino acids. Germline CDR1 SGHAT, CDR2 FQNNGV. With V trimmed by 5 bases and J by 3 bases, 5 bases remained unmatched. The CDR3 loop is CASSILAGFYNEQFF. CDR3 nucleotide sequence: TGTGCCAGCAGCATACTAGCGGGCTTCTACAATGAGCAGTTCTTC.

The chain uses TRBV14 and TRBJ2-7; 13 bases map to TRBD2. CDR1 is SGHDN and CDR2 is FVKESK in the germline V gene. The trim removed 1 base at V and 2 bases at J, leaving 5 bases unmatched. CDR3 length: 17 amino acids. CDR3 sequence (DNA): TGTGCCAGCAGCCAAGGGGGACTAGCGGGACGAACCTACGAGCAGTACTTC. Translation: CASSQGGLAGRTYEQYF.

The chain links TRBV11-2 to TRBJ1-2; the match to TRBD1 covers 9 bases. V was clipped by 4 bases and J by 6 bases; unmatched bases: 9. CDR3 length equals 15 residues. In germline, CDR1 is SGHAT, CDR2 FQNNGV. The CDR3 DNA follows: TGTGCCAGCAGCTCCGGGGACAGGGAAGTTGATGGCTACACCTTC. This encodes CASSSGDREVDGYTF.

The chain has TRBV9 and TRBJ2-1, with TRBD2 identical over 10 bases. The germline V gene encodes CDR1 SGDLS and CDR2 YYNGEE. V lost 1 base, J lost 5 bases, and 6 bases stayed unmatched. This CDR3 spans 16 amino acids. The CDR3 DNA sequence: TGTGCCAGCAGCGTATGGAGCGGGGGGGCCCACAATGAGCAGTTCTTC. This translates into CASSVWSGGAHNEQFF.

A single count supports this clone. The chain links TRBV30 to TRBJ1-2; possibly TRBD1 for D (5 bases). This CDR3 is built from 15 residues. Trimming took 7 bases from V and 4 from J, leaving 22 bases between them. The germline CDR1 and CDR2 sequences are GTSNPN and SVGIG (reference sequence). In DNA form, the CDR3 reads TGTGCCTCAAGATACAGGTTTGAACTATCCTATGGCTACACCTTC. Translated, it gives CASRYRFELSYGYTF. Using reference TRBV30 and TRBJ1-2 for the parts outside the CDR3, the full variable domain is SQTIHQWPATLVQPVGSPLSLECTVEGTSNPNLYWYRQAAGRGLQLLFYSVGIGQISSEVPQNLSASRPQDRQFILSSKKLLLSDSGFYLCASRYRFELSYGYTFGSGTRLTVV.

This clone occurred a few times. V is TRBV10-1 and J is TRBJ2-3; D remains unclear. Trimming took off 2 bases at V and 2 bases at J, with 5 bases between the two ends. CDR3 length equals 13 residues. Germline V CDR1 and CDR2: WNHNN, SYGVQD (reference sequence). CDR3 protein: CASSEPNTDTQYF. CDR3 DNA sequence: TGCGCCAGCAGTGAGCCAAACACAGATACGCAGTATTTT.

The J gene is TRBJ1-3, the V gene TRBV30; no reliable D call. V shed 3 bases and J shed 0 bases, with 6 bases lying between them. This CDR3 has 13 amino acids. Per the germline V gene, CDR1 is GTSNPN and CDR2 is SVGIG (reference sequence). This CDR3 reads CAWSRSSGNTIYF. The CDR3 nucleotides read TGTGCCTGGAGCAGAAGCTCTGGAAACACCATATATTTT.

The chain recombines TRBV14 with TRBJ2-5, with TRBD1 identical over 7 bases. V was pared by 6 bases and J by 3 bases, with 10 bases of the junction left unmatched. The CDR3 is 15 residues long. CDR1 and CDR2 from the germline V gene are SGHDN and FVKESK. This CDR3 reads CASRGTGQSEETQYF. DNA of the CDR3: TGTGCCAGCAGGGGCACGGGACAGAGCGAAGAGACCCAGTACTTC. Supplemented by reference TRBV14 and TRBJ2-5, the full variable domain reads EAGVTQFPSHSVIEKGQTVTLRCDPISGHDNLYWYRRVMGKEIKFLLHFVKESKQDESGMPNNRFLAERTGGTYSTLKVQPAELEDSGVYFCASRGTGQSEETQYFGPGTRLLVL.

V and J are TRBV10-3 and TRBJ1-2; D not resolved. The CDR3 contains 13 residues. From germline, CDR1 is ENHRY and CDR2 SYGVKD. The ends were cut back, 4 bases at V and 2 bases at J, with 8 bases in the middle. CDR3 region: CAISAAGNYGYTF. The DNA for the CDR3 is TGTGCCATCAGTGCCGCGGGGAACTATGGCTACACCTTC.

J is TRBJ2-7 and V is TRBV27; 8 bases match TRBD1. Germline V gene data show CDR1 as MNHEY and CDR2 as SMNVEV (reference sequence). V shed 7 bases and J 4 bases; nucleotides not matched to a gene: 6. The CDR3 is made up of 13 amino acids. This CDR3 reads CASTIRTGYEQYF. The CDR3 DNA reads TGTGCCAGCACCATTAGGACAGGGTACGAGCAGTACTTC.

The chain recombines TRBV30 with TRBJ2-7; tentatively, D is TRBD1 (8 bases). Per germline, CDR1 GTSNPN and CDR2 SVGIG (reference sequence). The CDR3 covers 13 residues. With 0 bases removed from V and 6 bases from J, the gap between germline ends came to 12 bases. The CDR3 sequence: CAWSVNRGGEQYF. In DNA form, the CDR3 reads TGTGCCTGGAGTGTAAACAGGGGGGGCGAGCAGTACTTC. Filled out from reference TRBV30 and TRBJ2-7, the complete variable domain reads SQTIHQWPATLVQPVGSPLSLECTVEGTSNPNLYWYRQAAGRGLQLLFYSVGIGQISSEVPQNLSASRPQDRQFILSSKKLLLSDSGFYLCAWSVNRGGEQYFGPGTRLTVT.